The present entry profiles one T cell receptor beta chain with its context. The CDR3 is cut off 3 residues early in the read; its end comes from the germline J gene. TCRdb's table, derived via immunoSEQ multiplex PCR, lists solely in-frame clones and lacks some. The clone table shows about 46,000 clones, with the ten largest holding 35%. The data were obtained in a study of T cells in women clearing cervical HPV infection. V was clipped by 5 bases and J by 1 base, with 8 bases between them. The V gene's germline CDR1 is LNHDA and CDR2 SQIVND (reference sequence). The CDR3 contains 13 residues. The sequencing input was blood buffy coat. This receptor was taken from a woman between 18 and 70 years old with a cervical HPV16 infection that either progressed to CIN3+ or cleared (not recorded which). The chain recombines TRBV19 with TRBJ1-1, with a tentative D call TRBD1 (5 bases). This CDR3 reads CASSPTGNTEAFF. The covered CDR3 bases are TGTGCCAGTAGTCCTACAGGGAACACTGAA.